This T cell receptor beta chain is from a study of CD4 T cells in relation to SARS-CoV-2 and coronaviruses. As for the study in general: TCR beta CDR3s were sequenced after approximately nine-day antigen culture of PBMCs. Negative control cultures got HIV-1 Nef peptides or no peptide.

Of note for this clone: Its target is not known.

Measured with immunoSEQ multiplex PCR; TCRdb has only the in-frame clones, and not every one. This table holds around 16,000 clones, 60% to 80% found once. CD4+ T cells from unexposed donors were obtained before the COVID-19 pandemic (2011-2018). The cells were cultured for roughly 11 days before CD4+ T cells were isolated. In germline, CDR1 is ENHRY, CDR2 SYGVKD. The V segment lost 10 bases and the J segment 4 bases; nucleotides outside the gene matches: 12. CDR3 length equals 14 residues. The sequencing sample was made of CD4+ T cells from PBMCs, cultured in vitro. The sequence derives from a human donor in good health. This chain joins TRBV10-3 and TRBJ2-7, with TRBD1 matching 8 bases. The CDR3, as DNA: TGTGCCACACAGGGGGATACCCCTAAGTACGAGCAGTACTTC. The encoded protein is CATQGDTPKYEQYF.